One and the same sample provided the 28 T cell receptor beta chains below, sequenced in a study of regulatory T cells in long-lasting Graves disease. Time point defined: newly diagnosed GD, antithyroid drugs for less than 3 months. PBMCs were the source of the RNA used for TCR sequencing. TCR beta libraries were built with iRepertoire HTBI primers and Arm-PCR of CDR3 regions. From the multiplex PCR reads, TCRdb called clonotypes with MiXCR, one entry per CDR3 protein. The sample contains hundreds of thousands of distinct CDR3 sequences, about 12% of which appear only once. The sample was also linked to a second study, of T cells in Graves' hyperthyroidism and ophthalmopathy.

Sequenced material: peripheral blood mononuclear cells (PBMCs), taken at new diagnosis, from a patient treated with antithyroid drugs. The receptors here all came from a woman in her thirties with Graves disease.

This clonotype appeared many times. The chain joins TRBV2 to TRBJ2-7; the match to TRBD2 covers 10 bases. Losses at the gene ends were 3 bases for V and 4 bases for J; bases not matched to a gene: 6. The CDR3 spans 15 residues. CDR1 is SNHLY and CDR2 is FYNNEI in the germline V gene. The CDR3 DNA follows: TGTGCCAGCAGTGACTCCTCTAGCGGGAGTTACGAGCAGTACTTC. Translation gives CASSDSSSGSYEQYF.

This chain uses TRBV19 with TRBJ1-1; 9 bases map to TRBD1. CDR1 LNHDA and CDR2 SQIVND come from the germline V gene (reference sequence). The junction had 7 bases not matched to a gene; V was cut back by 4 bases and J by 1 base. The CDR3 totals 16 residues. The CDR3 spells CASSTGTGNWNTEAFF. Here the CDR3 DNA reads TGTGCCAGTAGTACCGGGACAGGGAATTGGAACACTGAAGCTTTCTTT.

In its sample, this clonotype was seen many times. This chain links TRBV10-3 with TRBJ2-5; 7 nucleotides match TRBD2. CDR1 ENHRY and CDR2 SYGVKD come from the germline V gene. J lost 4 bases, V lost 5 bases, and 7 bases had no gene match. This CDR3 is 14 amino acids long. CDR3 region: CAISSREVGETQYF. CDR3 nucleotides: TGTGCCATCAGTAGCCGGGAGGTGGGAGAGACCCAGTACTTC.

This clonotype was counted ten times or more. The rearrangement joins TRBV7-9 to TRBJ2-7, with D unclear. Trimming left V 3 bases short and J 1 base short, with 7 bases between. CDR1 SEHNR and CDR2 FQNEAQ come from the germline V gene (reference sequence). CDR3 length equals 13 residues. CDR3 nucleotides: TGTGCCAGCAGCTTTGGGATGTCCTACGAGCAGTACTTC. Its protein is CASSFGMSYEQYF.

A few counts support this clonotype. CDR3: CASSQDSNEYNEQFF. CDR3 coding DNA: TGTGCCAGCAGCCAAGATAGCAACGAATACAATGAGCAGTTCTTC. The chain combines TRBV4-2 with TRBJ2-1; D ambiguous. The germline V gene encodes CDR1 LGHNA and CDR2 YNFKEQ. Between the trimmed V and J ends, which lost 0 bases and 4 bases, there was a span of 10 bases. This CDR3 has 15 residues.

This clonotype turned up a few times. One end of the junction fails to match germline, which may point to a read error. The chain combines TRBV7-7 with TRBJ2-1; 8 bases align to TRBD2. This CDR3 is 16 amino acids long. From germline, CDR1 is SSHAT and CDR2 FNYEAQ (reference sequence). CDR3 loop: CASSRGGAEPYNEQFF. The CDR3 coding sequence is TGTGCTAGCAGCCGGGGGGGGGCGGAGCCCTACAATGAGCAGTTCTTC.

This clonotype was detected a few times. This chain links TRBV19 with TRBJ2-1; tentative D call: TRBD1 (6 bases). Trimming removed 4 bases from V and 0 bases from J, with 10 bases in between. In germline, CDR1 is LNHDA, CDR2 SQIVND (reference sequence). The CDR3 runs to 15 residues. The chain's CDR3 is CASSKDSGSYNEQFF. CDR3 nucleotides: TGTGCCAGTAGTAAGGACAGCGGCTCCTACAATGAGCAGTTCTTC.

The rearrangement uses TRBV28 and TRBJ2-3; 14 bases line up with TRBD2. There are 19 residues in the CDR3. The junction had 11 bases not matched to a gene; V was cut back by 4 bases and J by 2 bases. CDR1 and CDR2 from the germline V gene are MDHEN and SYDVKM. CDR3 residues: CASSWGLAGEVPTTDTQYF. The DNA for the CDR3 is TGTGCCAGCAGTTGGGGACTAGCGGGAGAAGTTCCGACCACAGATACGCAGTATTTT.

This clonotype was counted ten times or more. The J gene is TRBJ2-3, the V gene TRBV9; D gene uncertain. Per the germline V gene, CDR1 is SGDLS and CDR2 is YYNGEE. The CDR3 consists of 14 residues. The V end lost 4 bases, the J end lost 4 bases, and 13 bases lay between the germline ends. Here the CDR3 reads CASSSRPAPDTQYF. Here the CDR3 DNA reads TGTGCCAGCAGCTCCCGACCCGCCCCAGATACGCAGTATTTT. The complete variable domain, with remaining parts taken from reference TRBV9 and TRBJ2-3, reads DSGVTQTPKHLITATGQRVTLRCSPRSGDLSVYWYQQSLDQGLQFLIQYYNGEERAKGNILERFSAQQFPDLHSELNLSSLELGDSALYFCASSSRPAPDTQYFGPGTRLTVL.

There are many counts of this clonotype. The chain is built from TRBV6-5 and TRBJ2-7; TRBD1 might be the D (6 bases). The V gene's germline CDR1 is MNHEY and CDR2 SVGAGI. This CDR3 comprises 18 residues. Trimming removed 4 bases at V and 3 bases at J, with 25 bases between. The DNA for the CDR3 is TGTGCCAGCAGTTTTATCGGGGTTGTTGGGACAACCAACTACGAGCAGTACTTC. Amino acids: CASSFIGVVGTTNYEQYF.

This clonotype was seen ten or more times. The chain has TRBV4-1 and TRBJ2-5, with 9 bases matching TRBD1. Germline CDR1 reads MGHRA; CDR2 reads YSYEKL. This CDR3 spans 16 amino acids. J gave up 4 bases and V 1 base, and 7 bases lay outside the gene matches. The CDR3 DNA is TGCGCCAGCAGCCAAGGAGAGACAGGGGGTTCAGAGACCCAGTACTTC. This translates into CASSQGETGGSETQYF.

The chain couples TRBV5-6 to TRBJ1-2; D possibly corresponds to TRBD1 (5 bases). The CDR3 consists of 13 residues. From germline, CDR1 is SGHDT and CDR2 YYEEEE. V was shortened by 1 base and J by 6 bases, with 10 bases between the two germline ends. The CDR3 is CASSLQGRNGYTF. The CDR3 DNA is TGTGCCAGCAGCTTGCAGGGACGGAATGGCTACACCTTC.

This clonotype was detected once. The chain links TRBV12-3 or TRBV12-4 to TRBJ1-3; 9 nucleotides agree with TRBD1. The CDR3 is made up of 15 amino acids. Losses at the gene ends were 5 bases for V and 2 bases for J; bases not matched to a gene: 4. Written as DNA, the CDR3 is TGTGCCAGCAGTCAACAGGGGGCTGCTGGAAACACCATATATTTT. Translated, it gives CASSQQGAAGNTIYF.

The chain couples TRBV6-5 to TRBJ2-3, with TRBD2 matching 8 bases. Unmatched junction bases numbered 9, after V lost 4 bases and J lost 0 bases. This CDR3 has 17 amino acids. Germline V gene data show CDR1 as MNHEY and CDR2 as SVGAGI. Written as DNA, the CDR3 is TGTGCCAGCAGTTCCCCGCTCGGACTAGCAAGCACAGATACGCAGTATTTT. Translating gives CASSSPLGLASTDTQYF.

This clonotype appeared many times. DNA for the CDR3: TGCGCCAGCAGCAGCCAAGACAGGAGCCGGGGCTACACCTTC. Translation: CASSSQDRSRGYTF. The chain links TRBV5-1 to TRBJ1-2, with D possibly matching TRBD1 (6 bases). V dropped 4 bases and J dropped 8 bases, with 18 bases sitting between them. The CDR3 totals 14 residues. The germline V gene has CDR1 SGHRS and CDR2 YFSETQ. The full variable domain, its missing parts supplied by reference TRBV5-1 and TRBJ1-2, is KAGVTQTPRYLIKTRGQQVTLSCSPISGHRSVSWYQQTPGQGLQFLFEYFSETQRNKGNFPGRFSGRQFSNSRSEMNVSTLELGDSALYLCASSSQDRSRGYTFGSGTRLTVV.

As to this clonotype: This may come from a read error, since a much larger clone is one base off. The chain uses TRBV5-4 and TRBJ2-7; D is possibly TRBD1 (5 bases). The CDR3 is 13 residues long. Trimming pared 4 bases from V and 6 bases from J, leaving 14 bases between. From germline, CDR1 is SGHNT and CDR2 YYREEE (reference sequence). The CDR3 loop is CASSRIGVGEQYF. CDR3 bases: TGTGCCAGCAGCCGCATAGGGGTAGGCGAGCAGTACTTC. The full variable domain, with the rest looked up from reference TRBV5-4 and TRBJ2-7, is ETGVTQSPTHLIKTRGQQVTLRCSSQSGHNTVSWYQQALGQGPQFIFQYYREEENGRGNFPPRFSGLQFPNYSSELNVNALELDDSALYLCASSRIGVGEQYFGPGTRLTVT.

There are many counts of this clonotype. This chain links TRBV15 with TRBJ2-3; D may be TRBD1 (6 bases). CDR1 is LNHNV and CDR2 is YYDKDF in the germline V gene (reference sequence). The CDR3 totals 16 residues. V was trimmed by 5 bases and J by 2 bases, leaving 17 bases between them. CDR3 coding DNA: TGTGCCACCAGCCGCGGCGGACAGATATCCACAGATACGCAGTATTTT. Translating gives CATSRGGQISTDTQYF.

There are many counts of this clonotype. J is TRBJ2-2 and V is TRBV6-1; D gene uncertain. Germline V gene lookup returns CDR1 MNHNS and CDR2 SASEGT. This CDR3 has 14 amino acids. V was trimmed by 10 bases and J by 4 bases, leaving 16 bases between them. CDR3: CATTPAPGTGELFF. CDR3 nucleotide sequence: TGTGCCACCACCCCGGCGCCGGGCACCGGGGAGCTGTTTTTT.

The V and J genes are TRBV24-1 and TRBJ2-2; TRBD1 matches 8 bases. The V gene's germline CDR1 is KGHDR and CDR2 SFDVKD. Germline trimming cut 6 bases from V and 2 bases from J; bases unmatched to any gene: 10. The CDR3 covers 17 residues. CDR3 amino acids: CATSNLPGQGNTGELFF. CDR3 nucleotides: TGTGCCACCAGTAATCTACCTGGACAGGGAAACACCGGGGAGCTGTTTTTT.

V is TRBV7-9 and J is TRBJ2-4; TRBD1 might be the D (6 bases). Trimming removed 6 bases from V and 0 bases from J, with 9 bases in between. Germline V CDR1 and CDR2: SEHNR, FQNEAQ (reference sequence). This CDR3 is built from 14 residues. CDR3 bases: TGTGCCAGCAGTCAGGGACAAGCCAAAAACATTCAGTACTTC. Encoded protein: CASSQGQAKNIQYF.

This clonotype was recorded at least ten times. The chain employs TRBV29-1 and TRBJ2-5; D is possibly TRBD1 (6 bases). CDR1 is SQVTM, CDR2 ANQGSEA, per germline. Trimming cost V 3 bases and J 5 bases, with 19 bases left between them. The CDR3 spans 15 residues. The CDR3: CSVEDARRGSETQYF. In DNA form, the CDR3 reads TGCAGCGTTGAGGATGCGCGCAGGGGCTCGGAGACCCAGTACTTC.

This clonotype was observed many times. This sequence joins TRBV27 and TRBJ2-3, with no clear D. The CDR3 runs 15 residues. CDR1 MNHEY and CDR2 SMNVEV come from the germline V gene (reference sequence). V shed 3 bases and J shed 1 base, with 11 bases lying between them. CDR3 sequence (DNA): TGTGCCAGCAGTTTTAGATTGGTGCGCACAGATACGCAGTATTTT. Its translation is CASSFRLVRTDTQYF.

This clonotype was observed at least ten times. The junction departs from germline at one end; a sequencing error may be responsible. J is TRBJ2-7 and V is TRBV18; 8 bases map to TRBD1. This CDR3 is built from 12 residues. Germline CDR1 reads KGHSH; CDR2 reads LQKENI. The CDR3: CASSPPRDRLIF. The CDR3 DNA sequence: TGTGCCAGCTCACCACCGCGGGACAGGTTGATTTTC. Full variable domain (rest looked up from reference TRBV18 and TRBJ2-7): NAGVMQNPRHLVRRRGQEARLRCSPMKGHSHVYWYRQLPEEGLKFMVYLQKENIIDESGMPKERFSAEFPKEGPSILRIQQVVRGDSAAYFCASSPPRDRLIFGPGTRLTVT.

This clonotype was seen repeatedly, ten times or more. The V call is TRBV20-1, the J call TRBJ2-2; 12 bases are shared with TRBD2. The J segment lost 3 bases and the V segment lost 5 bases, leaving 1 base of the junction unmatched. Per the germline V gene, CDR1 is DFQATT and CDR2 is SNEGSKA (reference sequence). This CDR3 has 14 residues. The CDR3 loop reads CSAGTSGYTGELFF. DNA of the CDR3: TGCAGTGCTGGGACTAGCGGGTACACCGGGGAGCTGTTTTTT.

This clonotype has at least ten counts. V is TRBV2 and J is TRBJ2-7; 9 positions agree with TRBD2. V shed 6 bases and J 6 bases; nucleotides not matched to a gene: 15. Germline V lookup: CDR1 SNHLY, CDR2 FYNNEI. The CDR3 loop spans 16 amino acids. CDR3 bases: TGTGCCAGCAGGGGATACGCGGGAGGGCCAGGACGCGAGCAGTACTTC. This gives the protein CASRGYAGGPGREQYF. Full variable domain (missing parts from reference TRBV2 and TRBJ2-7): EPEVTQTPSHQVTQMGQEVILRCVPISNHLYFYWYRQILGQKVEFLVSFYNNEISEKSEIFDDQFSVERPDGSNFTLKIRSTKLEDSAMYFCASRGYAGGPGREQYFGPGTRLTVT.

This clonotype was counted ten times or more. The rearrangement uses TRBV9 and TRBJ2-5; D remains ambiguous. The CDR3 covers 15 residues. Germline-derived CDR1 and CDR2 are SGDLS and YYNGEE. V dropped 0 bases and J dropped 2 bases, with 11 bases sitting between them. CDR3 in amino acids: CASSVGYSPQETQYF. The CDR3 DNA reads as TGTGCCAGCAGCGTAGGATACAGTCCACAAGAGACCCAGTACTTC.

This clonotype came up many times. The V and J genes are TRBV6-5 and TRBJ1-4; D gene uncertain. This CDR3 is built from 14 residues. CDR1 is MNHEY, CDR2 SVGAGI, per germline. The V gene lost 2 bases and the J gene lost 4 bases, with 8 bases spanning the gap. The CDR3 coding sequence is TGTGCCAGCAGTTACCCGGGCGATAATGAAAAACTGTTTTTT. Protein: CASSYPGDNEKLFF.

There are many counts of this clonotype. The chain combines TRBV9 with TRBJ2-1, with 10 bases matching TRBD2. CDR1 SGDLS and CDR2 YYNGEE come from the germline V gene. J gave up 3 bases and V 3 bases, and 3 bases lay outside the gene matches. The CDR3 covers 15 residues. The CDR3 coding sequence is TGTGCCAGCAGCGCCGGGACTAGCGACTACAATGAGCAGTTCTTC. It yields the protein CASSAGTSDYNEQFF.